This TCR beta chain was found in a study of human T cells and chemical hapten exposure. Sample time point: patch test 3, about 24 weeks after DPC sensitization. The treatment denotes: therapeutic diphenylcyclopropenone sensitization with weekly scalp DPC. In the source study's methods: Between 23,224 and 690,600 TCRs appeared in each sample, and the median stood at 95,638. TCRdb fed the RACE reads into MiXCR, producing one record per CDR3 protein. TCRdb, not the authors, supplied the V and J calls. The top ten clones hold over 2% of a sample with 95,000 to 150,000 distinct CDR3 sequences, 11% of them seen once. In its sample, this clonotype was seen a few times. The germline V gene has CDR1 GTSNPN and CDR2 SVGIG (reference sequence). The ends were cut back, 5 bases at V and 2 bases at J, with 10 bases in the middle. CDR3 length: 13 amino acids.

The V gene is TRBV30, the J gene TRBJ1-5; no clear D gene. Sample: whole blood, taken in connection with sensitization to the hapten diphenylcyclopropenone (DPC). The sequence was obtained from a woman aged 45-65 years with alopecia areata. Some clones in this sample may be carry-over from other donors' samples. CDR3 in amino acids: CAWSGLGNQPQHF. In DNA, the CDR3 is TGTGCCTGGTCGGGGTTGGGCAATCAGCCCCAGCATTTT.